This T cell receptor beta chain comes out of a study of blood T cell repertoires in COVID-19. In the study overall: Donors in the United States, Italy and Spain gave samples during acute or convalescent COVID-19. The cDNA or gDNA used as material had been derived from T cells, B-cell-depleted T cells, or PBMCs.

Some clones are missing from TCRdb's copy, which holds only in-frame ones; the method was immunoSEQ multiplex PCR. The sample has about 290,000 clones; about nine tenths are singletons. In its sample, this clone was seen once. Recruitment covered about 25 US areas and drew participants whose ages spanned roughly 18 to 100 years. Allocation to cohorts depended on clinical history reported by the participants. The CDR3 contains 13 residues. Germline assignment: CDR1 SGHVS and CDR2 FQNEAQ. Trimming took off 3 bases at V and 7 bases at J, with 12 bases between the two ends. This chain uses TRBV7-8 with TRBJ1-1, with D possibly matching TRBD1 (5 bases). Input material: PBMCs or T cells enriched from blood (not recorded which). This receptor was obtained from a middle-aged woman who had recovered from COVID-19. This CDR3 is CASSLGRVFEAFF. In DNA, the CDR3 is TGTGCCAGCAGCTTGGGCAGGGTGTTTGAAGCTTTCTTT. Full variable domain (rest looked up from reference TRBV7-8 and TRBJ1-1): GAGVSQSPRYKVAKRGQDVALRCDPISGHVSLFWYQQALGQGPEFLTYFQNEAQLDKSGLPSDRFFAERPEGSVSTLKIQRTQQEDSAVYLCASSLGRVFEAFFGQGTRLTVV.